This paragraph reports one T cell receptor beta chain. Its antigen is not identified. Both 60 Vbeta primers and 13 Jbeta primers went into the PCR. Only in-frame clones appear in the TCRdb table, and some are missing; sequencing was by immunoSEQ multiplex PCR. The sample gives approximately 270,000 clones, over 70% of which show up once; approximately 0.3% is in the top ten. The CDR3 length is 14 residues. Germline values: CDR1 MNHEY, CDR2 SMNVEV (reference sequence). The V and J ends lost 8 bases and 2 bases respectively, with 15 bases between them. This record comes from a study of cytomegalovirus exposure and HLA in healthy donors. Whole-study results and caveats: The likely origin of a cluster of highly shared sequence variants was a sequencing artifact.

The sequenced material came from PBMCs. The chain couples TRBV27 to TRBJ1-2; unclear D gene. The receptor comes from a girl aged 2 to 10 in good health and CMV-seronegative. In DNA, the CDR3 is TGTGCCAGCTCGAATCTGGGAGAGAACTATGGCTACACCTTC. Protein: CASSNLGENYGYTF.